A selection of T cell receptor beta chains follows, all from one sample in a study of blood T cell repertoires in COVID-19. The protocol was immunoSEQ multiplex PCR, while the TCRdb copy is restricted to in-frame clones and leaves out a portion. The table includes under 250,000 clones, about four fifths detected once. Sequenced material: peripheral blood. These TCRs come from a woman aged 18 to 35 with acute or convalescent COVID-19. The CDR3 runs from the conserved cysteine through the conserved F or W. Fields, in order: clone size, V gene, J gene, D gene, CDR3 protein, CDR3 DNA. A D gene is named only where the DNA matches it firmly. Rows may omit the clone size; those that give it use once, few, many or a size class.

abundance: -
v_gene: TRBV10-3
j_gene: TRBJ1-3
d_gene: -
CDR3aa: CAISAGGTIYF
CDR3nt: TGTGCCATCAGTGCCGGGGGCACCATATATTTT

abundance: -
v_gene: TRBV10-1
j_gene: TRBJ2-5
d_gene: -
CDR3aa: CASSTSLLETQYF
CDR3nt: TGCGCCAGCAGTACTAGCCTCTTGGAGACCCAGTACTTC

abundance: -
v_gene: TRBV5-4
j_gene: TRBJ2-2
d_gene: TRBD1
CDR3aa: CASRSGTGVTGELFF
CDR3nt: TGTGCCAGCAGGAGCGGGACAGGGGTCACCGGGGAGCTGTTTTTT

abundance: -
v_gene: TRBV11-2
j_gene: TRBJ2-1
d_gene: TRBD2
CDR3aa: CASSSPLAGVGSGQFF
CDR3nt: TGTGCCAGCAGCTCTCCCCTAGCGGGAGTCGGCTCGGGGCAGTTCTTC

abundance: -
v_gene: TRBV5-7
j_gene: TRBJ1-1
d_gene: TRBD1
CDR3aa: CASSQDRGITEAFF
CDR3nt: TGTGCCAGCAGCCAGGACAGGGGTATAACTGAAGCTTTCTTT

abundance: -
v_gene: TRBV18
j_gene: TRBJ2-7
d_gene: -
CDR3aa: CASSVAADRYEQYF
CDR3nt: TGTGCCAGCTCAGTCGCGGCAGACCGTTACGAGCAGTACTTC

abundance: -
v_gene: TRBV6-1
j_gene: TRBJ1-2
d_gene: -
CDR3aa: CASSEGTANTYGYTF
CDR3nt: TGTGCCAGCAGTGAAGGGACAGCCAACACCTATGGCTACACCTTC

abundance: -
v_gene: TRBV4-2
j_gene: TRBJ2-1
d_gene: TRBD1
CDR3aa: CASSQDLGQGSYNEQFF
CDR3nt: TGTGCCAGCAGCCAAGATTTGGGACAGGGCTCCTACAATGAGCAGTTCTTC

abundance: once
v_gene: TRBV30
j_gene: TRBJ1-2
d_gene: -
CDR3aa: CAWSGGGDGYTF
CDR3nt: TGTGCCTGGAGTGGGGGAGGGGATGGCTACACCTTC

abundance: few
v_gene: TRBV5-1
j_gene: TRBJ1-1
d_gene: -
CDR3aa: CASSLGIEAFF
CDR3nt: TGCGCCAGCAGCTTGGGTATTGAAGCTTTCTTT

abundance: -
v_gene: TRBV4-1
j_gene: TRBJ1-1
d_gene: TRBD1
CDR3aa: CASSQEGQGRTEAFF
CDR3nt: TGCGCCAGCAGCCAGGAAGGACAGGGGCGCACTGAAGCTTTCTTT

abundance: -
v_gene: TRBV5-1
j_gene: TRBJ1-2
d_gene: TRBD1
CDR3aa: CASSSTGQSYGYTF
CDR3nt: TGCGCCAGCAGCTCGACAGGGCAGAGTTATGGCTACACCTTC

abundance: few
v_gene: TRBV29-1
j_gene: TRBJ2-1
d_gene: -
CDR3aa: CSVARSLGVPDNEQFF
CDR3nt: TGCAGCGTTGCTCGCTCGCTAGGGGTCCCAGACAATGAGCAGTTCTTC

abundance: -
v_gene: TRBV2
j_gene: TRBJ1-2
d_gene: TRBD1
CDR3aa: CASSPEQGNYGYTF
CDR3nt: TGTGCCAGCAGTCCTGAACAGGGGAACTATGGCTACACCTTC

abundance: many
v_gene: TRBV7-9
j_gene: TRBJ1-5
d_gene: TRBD1
CDR3aa: CASSTEDRVFQPQHF
CDR3nt: TGTGCCAGCAGCACAGAGGACAGGGTATTTCAGCCCCAGCATTTT

abundance: -
v_gene: TRBV5-8
j_gene: TRBJ1-6
d_gene: TRBD1
CDR3aa: CASSRGDGTDNSPLHF
CDR3nt: TGTGCCAGCAGCCGAGGGGACGGGACAGATAATTCACCCCTCCACTTT

abundance: few
v_gene: TRBV7-3
j_gene: TRBJ2-7
d_gene: -
CDR3aa: CASSITGSAEQYF
CDR3nt: TGTGCCAGCAGCATTACAGGGTCGGCCGAGCAGTACTTC

abundance: -
v_gene: TRBV6-1
j_gene: TRBJ2-1
d_gene: -
CDR3aa: CASSEFNYNEQFF
CDR3nt: TGTGCCAGCAGTGAATTCAACTACAATGAGCAGTTCTTC

abundance: -
v_gene: TRBV30
j_gene: TRBJ1-1
d_gene: -
CDR3aa: CAWSVWHEAFF
CDR3nt: TGTGCCTGGAGTGTTTGGCATGAAGCTTTCTTT

abundance: -
v_gene: TRBV16
j_gene: TRBJ1-3
d_gene: TRBD1
CDR3aa: CASSQSGGHSGNTIYF
CDR3nt: TGTGCCAGCAGCCAATCAGGGGGCCACTCTGGAAACACCATATATTTT

abundance: -
v_gene: TRBV11-3
j_gene: TRBJ2-3
d_gene: -
CDR3aa: CASSFLGGNTQYF
CDR3nt: TGTGCCAGCAGCTTCCTTGGGGGGAATACGCAGTATTTT

abundance: -
v_gene: TRBV27
j_gene: TRBJ2-2
d_gene: -
CDR3aa: CASSLQGPFTGELFF
CDR3nt: TGTGCCAGCAGTTTGCAGGGGCCCTTCACCGGGGAGCTGTTTTTT

abundance: -
v_gene: TRBV6-5
j_gene: TRBJ2-7
d_gene: TRBD2
CDR3aa: CASSSGTSYPYEQYF
CDR3nt: TGTGCCAGCAGCAGCGGGACTTCTTACCCCTACGAGCAGTACTTC

abundance: -
v_gene: TRBV10-3
j_gene: TRBJ2-1
d_gene: -
CDR3aa: CAIRGTSSYNEQFF
CDR3nt: TGTGCCATCCGGGGGACGAGCTCCTACAATGAGCAGTTCTTC

abundance: -
v_gene: TRBV7-9
j_gene: TRBJ2-1
d_gene: TRBD1
CDR3aa: CASRDRLYNEQFF
CDR3nt: TGTGCCAGCAGGGACAGGCTGTACAATGAGCAGTTCTTC

abundance: -
v_gene: TRBV3-1/TRBV3-2
j_gene: TRBJ1-4
d_gene: -
CDR3aa: CASSLGRQGNEKLFF
CDR3nt: TGTGCCAGCAGCCTTGGGCGGCAGGGTAATGAAAAACTGTTTTTT

abundance: -
v_gene: TRBV7-3
j_gene: TRBJ2-5
d_gene: TRBD1
CDR3aa: CASSLLGTAQETQYF
CDR3nt: TGTGCCAGCAGCTTATTGGGGACAGCGCAAGAGACCCAGTACTTC

abundance: -
v_gene: TRBV7-8
j_gene: TRBJ2-4
d_gene: -
CDR3aa: CASSLSGNIQYF
CDR3nt: TGTGCCAGCAGCCTAAGCGGAAACATTCAGTACTTC

abundance: few
v_gene: TRBV4-3
j_gene: TRBJ2-7
d_gene: -
CDR3aa: CASSQVAYTYEQYF
CDR3nt: TGCGCCAGCAGCCAAGTTGCCTATACCTACGAGCAGTACTTC

abundance: -
v_gene: TRBV7-9
j_gene: TRBJ2-7
d_gene: -
CDR3aa: CASSLGGSKIYEQYF
CDR3nt: TGTGCCAGCAGCTTAGGGGGCAGTAAAATCTACGAGCAGTACTTC

abundance: few
v_gene: TRBV30
j_gene: TRBJ1-5
d_gene: TRBD1
CDR3aa: CAWSTTGPLYF
CDR3nt: TGTGCCTGGAGTACGACAGGGCCCTTATACTTT

abundance: -
v_gene: TRBV2
j_gene: TRBJ2-5
d_gene: TRBD1
CDR3aa: CASSELDRGKETQYF
CDR3nt: TGTGCCAGCAGTGAGCTAGACAGGGGAAAAGAGACCCAGTACTTC

abundance: -
v_gene: TRBV11-1
j_gene: TRBJ2-2
d_gene: -
CDR3aa: CASSFGLPGGELFF
CDR3nt: TGTGCCAGCAGCTTCGGTCTGCCCGGGGGGGAGCTGTTTTTT

abundance: -
v_gene: TRBV19
j_gene: TRBJ2-4
d_gene: TRBD2
CDR3aa: CASSTIAGGQLAKNIQYF
CDR3nt: TGTGCCAGTAGTACCATAGCGGGAGGACAACTAGCCAAAAACATTCAGTACTTC

abundance: -
v_gene: TRBV2
j_gene: TRBJ2-5
d_gene: -
CDR3aa: CASVPEIQETQYF
CDR3nt: TGTGCCAGCGTCCCGGAGATCCAAGAGACCCAGTACTTC

abundance: -
v_gene: TRBV20-1
j_gene: TRBJ1-2
d_gene: -
CDR3aa: CSAPTVDGYTF
CDR3nt: TGCAGTGCTCCAACAGTAGATGGCTACACCTTC

abundance: -
v_gene: TRBV4-3
j_gene: TRBJ2-1
d_gene: -
CDR3aa: CASSIRQAHEQFF
CDR3nt: TGCGCCAGCAGCATCCGACAGGCCCATGAGCAGTTCTTC